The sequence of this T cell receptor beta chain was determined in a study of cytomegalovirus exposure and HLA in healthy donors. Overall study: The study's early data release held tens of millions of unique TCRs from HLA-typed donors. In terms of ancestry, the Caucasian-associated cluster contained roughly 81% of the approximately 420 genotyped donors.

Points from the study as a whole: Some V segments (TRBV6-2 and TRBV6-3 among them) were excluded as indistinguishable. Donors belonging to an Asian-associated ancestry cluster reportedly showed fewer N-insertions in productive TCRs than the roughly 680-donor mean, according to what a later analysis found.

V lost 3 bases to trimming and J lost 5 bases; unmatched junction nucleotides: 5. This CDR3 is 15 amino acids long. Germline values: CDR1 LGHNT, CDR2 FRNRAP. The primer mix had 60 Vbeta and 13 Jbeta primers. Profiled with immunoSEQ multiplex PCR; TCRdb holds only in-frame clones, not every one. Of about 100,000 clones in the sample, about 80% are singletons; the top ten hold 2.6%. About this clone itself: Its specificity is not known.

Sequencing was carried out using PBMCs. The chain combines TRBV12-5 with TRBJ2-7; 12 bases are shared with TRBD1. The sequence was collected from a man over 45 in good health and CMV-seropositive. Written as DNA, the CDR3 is TGTGCTAGTGGTTTATCCGGGACAGGGGGCGACGAGCAGTACTTC. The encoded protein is CASGLSGTGGDEQYF.